The 17 T cell receptor beta chains in this list originate from one sample, sequenced in a study of control samples from healthy donors and cancer patients (dated by TCRdb to 2020 to 2022). The library relied on the immunoSEQ multiplex PCR assay. The table was pulled from immuneACCESS by TCRdb, which kept in-frame rearrangements only. Such tables lose some clones; where checked, under half of the loss comes from unresolved V genes, and the rest has no known cause. The sample data list some 120,000 clones, and about 87% of these were observed just once. The ten largest account for roughly 3% of the sample. Material for sequencing was blood. These receptors originate from a man between 60 and 75 years old in good health.

The CDR3 bases are TGTGCCAGCACCGGTCTAGCGGGGGGGCCCAAAGATACGCAGTATTTT. It is translated as CASTGLAGGPKDTQYF. V is TRBV2 and J is TRBJ2-3; TRBD2 agrees at 12 bases. J gave up 5 bases and V 7 bases, and 10 bases lay outside the gene matches. Germline V CDR1 and CDR2: SNHLY, FYNNEI. CDR3 size: 16 residues.

In this sample, this clone turned up many times. This chain uses TRBV9 with TRBJ2-4; 9 bases are shared with TRBD2. Germline assignment: CDR1 SGDLS and CDR2 YYNGEE. The ends lost 0 bases at V and 7 bases at J; junction bases unmatched: 5. The CDR3 extends over 15 amino acids. This chain's CDR3 is CASSVGSGGRNIQYF. CDR3 coding DNA: TGTGCCAGCAGCGTAGGTAGCGGGGGTCGGAACATTCAGTACTTC.

The V and J genes are TRBV30 and TRBJ2-3; D unclear. V shed 0 bases and J shed 5 bases, with 6 bases lying between them. This CDR3 region has 12 residues. Germline V gives CDR1 GTSNPN, CDR2 SVGIG (reference sequence). The CDR3 loop reads CAWSVMGDTQYF. Here the CDR3 DNA reads TGTGCCTGGAGTGTCATGGGAGATACGCAGTATTTT.

V is TRBV28 and J is TRBJ2-7, with D perhaps matching TRBD1 (6 bases). CDR3 length: 13 amino acids. Deletions cut 3 bases from V and 2 bases from J, with 8 bases between. The germline V gene encodes CDR1 MDHEN and CDR2 SYDVKM. CDR3 coding DNA: TGTGCCAGCAGTTTTAGGGGGACCTACGAGCAGTACTTC. Translation: CASSFRGTYEQYF.

The chain combines TRBV5-1 with TRBJ1-4, with TRBD1 matching 10 bases. J gave up 5 bases and V 4 bases, and 5 bases lay outside the gene matches. This CDR3 has 15 residues. CDR1 SGHRS and CDR2 YFSETQ come from the germline V gene. The CDR3 DNA sequence: TGCGCCAGCAGCACCCCGACAGGGGGCAATGAAAAACTGTTTTTT. Amino acid sequence: CASSTPTGGNEKLFF.

The genes are TRBV4-3 and TRBJ2-3; D is ambiguous. Trimming cost V 0 bases and J 3 bases, with 7 bases left between them. Germline V CDR1 and CDR2: LGHNA, YSLEER. The CDR3 has 14 residues. CDR3 loop: CASSQDRATDTQYF. The CDR3 DNA follows: TGCGCCAGCAGCCAAGACCGAGCGACAGATACGCAGTATTTT.

The CDR3 sequence: CASRADRNYGYTF. The CDR3 nucleotides are TGTGCCAGTAGGGCCGACAGAAACTATGGCTACACCTTC. This chain connects TRBV19 to TRBJ1-2; weak D call: TRBD1 (5 bases). V gave up 6 bases and J gave up 2 bases, with 10 bases separating them. Germline V gene data show CDR1 as LNHDA and CDR2 as SQIVND (reference sequence). CDR3 length equals 13 residues.

This clone has more than one count but fewer than ten. This sequence joins TRBV10-1 and TRBJ2-2; D call uncertain. V was pared by 4 bases and J by 4 bases, with 7 bases between. The CDR3 spans 13 residues. CDR1 and CDR2 (germline): WNHNN, SYGVQD (reference sequence). CDR3 DNA sequence: TGCGCCAGCAGTGGATCTCTCACCGGGGAGCTGTTTTTT. It is translated as CASSGSLTGELFF.

J is TRBJ2-2 and V is TRBV18; 7 positions match TRBD1. V dropped 7 bases and J dropped 3; count of bases not matched to a gene: 5. The CDR3 covers 14 residues. Germline V gene sequence: CDR1 KGHSH, CDR2 LQKENI. CDR3 bases: TGTGCCAGCTTCGCCGGGACAGACACCGGGGAGCTGTTTTTT. Translated, it gives CASFAGTDTGELFF.

The CDR3, as DNA: TGTGCCAGCAGCAGAGGGACAGGGAGGAATTCACCCCTCCACTTT. Encoded protein: CASSRGTGRNSPLHF. The chain carries TRBV5-6 and TRBJ1-6; TRBD1 matches 9 bases. The V segment lost 4 bases and the J segment 7 bases; nucleotides outside the gene matches: 6. The CDR3 has 15 residues. Germline V CDR1 and CDR2: SGHDT, YYEEEE.

The chain carries TRBV9 and TRBJ1-1; 8 bases agree with TRBD1. The V gene end was trimmed by 0 bases and the J gene end by 2 bases; junction bases not matched to a gene: 3. Looked up from germline, CDR1 is SGDLS and CDR2 is YYNGEE. The CDR3 covers 15 residues. The DNA of the CDR3 is TGTGCCAGCAGCGTAGAAGGGACAGGTAACACTGAAGCTTTCTTT. It encodes CASSVEGTGNTEAFF.

This clone was seen a single time. The chain has TRBV7-9 and TRBJ2-4; weak D call: TRBD1 (7 bases). Trimming cost V 2 bases and J 6 bases, with 17 bases left between them. The CDR3 is made up of 16 amino acids. Germline lookup yields CDR1 SEHNR and CDR2 FQNEAQ (reference sequence). This CDR3 reads CASSLFGGTGANIQYF. The CDR3 DNA follows: TGTGCCAGCAGCTTATTCGGGGGAACAGGGGCAAACATTCAGTACTTC.

The V gene is TRBV6-5, the J gene TRBJ1-3, with no clear D. The germline V gene has CDR1 MNHEY and CDR2 SVGAGI. The CDR3 covers 16 residues. With 0 bases removed from V and 0 bases from J, the gap between germline ends came to 9 bases. The chain's CDR3 is CASSYSRQVSGNTIYF. The CDR3 DNA sequence: TGTGCCAGCAGTTACTCGAGACAAGTCTCTGGAAACACCATATATTTT.

The chain couples TRBV10-2 to TRBJ1-3; D gene ambiguous. V shed 3 bases and J shed 2 bases, with 11 bases lying between them. The germline gives CDR1 WSHSY, CDR2 SAAADI. This CDR3 is 15 amino acids long. CDR3 in amino acids: CASSEQGPPGNTIYF. DNA of the CDR3: TGCGCCAGCAGTGAACAAGGACCCCCTGGAAACACCATATATTTT.

The rearrangement uses TRBV10-3 and TRBJ2-7; 8 positions match TRBD1. The junction had 0 bases not matched to a gene; V was cut back by 4 bases and J by 1 base. The CDR3 is 13 residues long. Germline assignment: CDR1 ENHRY and CDR2 SYGVKD. CDR3 bases: TGTGCCATCAGTGGGACAGGGTCCTACGAGCAGTACTTC. It translates to CAISGTGSYEQYF.

The DNA for the CDR3 is TGTGCCATCAGAGAAGGACAGGGGATAAGATACGAGCAGTACTTC. This codes for CAIREGQGIRYEQYF. This chain uses TRBV10-3 with TRBJ2-7; TRBD1 matches at 9 bases. CDR1 and CDR2 from the germline V gene are ENHRY and SYGVKD. The CDR3 totals 15 residues. Losses at the gene ends were 6 bases for V and 4 bases for J; bases not matched to a gene: 10.

V is TRBV2 and J is TRBJ2-7, with D possibly matching TRBD1 (6 bases). Germline V gene lookup returns CDR1 SNHLY and CDR2 FYNNEI. The CDR3 totals 12 residues. Trimming removed 5 bases at V and 6 bases at J, with 11 bases between. CDR3 protein: CASSRTGTEQYF. Here the CDR3 DNA reads TGTGCCAGCAGTAGAACAGGGACCGAGCAGTACTTC.